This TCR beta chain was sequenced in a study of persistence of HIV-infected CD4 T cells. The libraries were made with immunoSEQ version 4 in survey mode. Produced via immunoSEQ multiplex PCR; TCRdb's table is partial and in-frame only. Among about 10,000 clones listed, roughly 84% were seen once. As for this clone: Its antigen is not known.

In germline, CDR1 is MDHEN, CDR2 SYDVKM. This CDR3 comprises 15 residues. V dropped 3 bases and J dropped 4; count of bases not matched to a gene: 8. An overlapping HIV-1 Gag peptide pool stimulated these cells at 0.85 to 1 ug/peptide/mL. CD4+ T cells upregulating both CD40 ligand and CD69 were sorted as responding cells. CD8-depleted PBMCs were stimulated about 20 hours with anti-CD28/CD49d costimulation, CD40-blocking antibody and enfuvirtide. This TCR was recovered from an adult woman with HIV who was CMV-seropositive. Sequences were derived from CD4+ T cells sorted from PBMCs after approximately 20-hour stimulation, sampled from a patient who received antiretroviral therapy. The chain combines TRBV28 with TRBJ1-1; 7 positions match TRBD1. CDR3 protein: CASSFTGAVSTEAFF. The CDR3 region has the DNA TGTGCCAGCAGTTTCACAGGGGCGGTAAGCACTGAAGCTTTCTTT. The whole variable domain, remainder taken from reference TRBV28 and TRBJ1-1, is DVKVTQSSRYLVKRTGEKVFLECVQDMDHENMFWYRQDPGLGLRLIYFSYDVKMKEKGDIPEGYSVSREKKERFSLILESASTNQTSMYLCASSFTGAVSTEAFFGQGTRLTVV.